The rows below give T cell receptor beta chains drawn from one sample of a study of T cell responses to AZD1222 COVID-19 vaccine. Here immunoSEQ multiplex PCR was the method, and the copy in TCRdb shows in-frame clones only, minus some. The sample holds some 140,000 clones, approximately 90% seen once. Sequencing was performed on peripheral blood, taken on day 0 of AZD1222 vaccination. These receptors all come from an adult in good health. The CDR3 runs from the conserved cysteine through the conserved F or W. A D gene is named only where the DNA matches it firmly. Clone size, where shown, is once, few, many, or a class for clones that have expanded.

v_gene: TRBV5-1; d_gene: .; abundance: once; j_gene: TRBJ2-7; CDR3aa: CASSLGGAGNYEQYF; CDR3nt: TGCGCCAGCAGCTTGGGGGGTGCCGGTAACTACGAGCAGTACTTC
v_gene: TRBV28; d_gene: .; abundance: .; j_gene: TRBJ2-7; CDR3aa: CASSSAGGIRYEQYF; CDR3nt: TGTGCCAGCAGTTCTGCTGGGGGCATCAGATACGAGCAGTACTTC
v_gene: TRBV9; d_gene: .; abundance: .; j_gene: TRBJ2-5; CDR3aa: CASSVEGRPETQYF; CDR3nt: TGTGCCAGCAGCGTAGAGGGCAGGCCAGAGACCCAGTACTTC
v_gene: TRBV5-1; d_gene: .; abundance: .; j_gene: TRBJ2-1; CDR3aa: CASSLGPFNEQFF; CDR3nt: TGCGCCAGCAGCTTGGGCCCATTCAATGAGCAGTTCTTC
v_gene: TRBV5-5; d_gene: TRBD2; abundance: few; j_gene: TRBJ2-2; CDR3aa: CASSSSGTSLAGELFF; CDR3nt: TGTGCCAGCAGCTCCTCCGGGACTAGCCTGGCCGGGGAGCTGTTTTTT
v_gene: TRBV5-1; d_gene: .; abundance: once; j_gene: TRBJ1-6; CDR3aa: CASSDGTNYNSPLHF; CDR3nt: TGCGCCAGCAGCGACGGGACGAACTATAATTCACCCCTCCACTTT
v_gene: TRBV9; d_gene: .; abundance: .; j_gene: TRBJ1-1; CDR3aa: CASSVANGGDTEAFF; CDR3nt: TGTGCCAGCAGCGTAGCTAACGGGGGGGACACTGAAGCTTTCTTT
v_gene: TRBV5-1; d_gene: .; abundance: .; j_gene: TRBJ1-2; CDR3aa: CASSRSGGNYGYTF; CDR3nt: TGCGCCAGCAGCCGCTCCGGAGGTAACTATGGCTACACCTTC
v_gene: TRBV6-5; d_gene: .; abundance: .; j_gene: TRBJ1-4; CDR3aa: CASRLDWAETEKLFF; CDR3nt: TGTGCCAGCAGACTCGATTGGGCAGAGACCGAAAAACTGTTTTTT
v_gene: TRBV7-2; d_gene: .; abundance: .; j_gene: TRBJ1-6; CDR3aa: CASSSILGNSPLHF; CDR3nt: TGTGCCAGCAGCTCCATCCTCGGCAATTCACCCCTCCACTTT
v_gene: TRBV9; d_gene: TRBD1; abundance: .; j_gene: TRBJ1-5; CDR3aa: CASSPQGSGNQPQHF; CDR3nt: TGTGCCAGCAGCCCACAGGGGTCTGGCAATCAGCCCCAGCATTTT
v_gene: TRBV7-9; d_gene: TRBD1; abundance: once; j_gene: TRBJ1-1; CDR3aa: CASSRTRLQGTEAFF; CDR3nt: TGTGCCAGCAGCCGTACGAGGCTACAGGGGACTGAAGCTTTCTTT
v_gene: TRBV30; d_gene: TRBD1; abundance: once; j_gene: TRBJ2-1; CDR3aa: CAWRRPGQGYNEQFF; CDR3nt: TGTGCCTGGAGACGACCGGGACAGGGATACAATGAGCAGTTCTTC
v_gene: TRBV19; d_gene: TRBD1; abundance: .; j_gene: TRBJ1-1; CDR3aa: CASSFSGTGGTEAFF; CDR3nt: TGTGCCAGTAGCTTTTCCGGGACAGGAGGCACTGAAGCTTTCTTT
v_gene: TRBV5-6; d_gene: .; abundance: .; j_gene: TRBJ1-5; CDR3aa: CASSFSRQAVLINQPQHF; CDR3nt: TGTGCCAGCAGCTTTTCACGCCAGGCTGTACTGATCAATCAGCCCCAGCATTTT
v_gene: TRBV5-1; d_gene: .; abundance: .; j_gene: TRBJ1-5; CDR3aa: CASSLDQDQPQHF; CDR3nt: TGCGCCAGCAGCTTGGATCAGGATCAGCCCCAGCATTTT
v_gene: TRBV25-1; d_gene: .; abundance: .; j_gene: TRBJ2-5; CDR3aa: CASSEDTGFQETQYF; CDR3nt: TGTGCCAGCAGTGAAGATACGGGTTTCCAAGAGACCCAGTACTTC
v_gene: TRBV29-1; d_gene: .; abundance: .; j_gene: TRBJ1-1; CDR3aa: CSVTATEAFF; CDR3nt: TGCAGCGTTACAGCCACTGAAGCTTTCTTT
v_gene: TRBV2; d_gene: .; abundance: few; j_gene: TRBJ2-7; CDR3aa: CASSEARGVGEQYF; CDR3nt: TGTGCCAGCAGTGAGGCCAGGGGCGTGGGCGAGCAGTACTTC
v_gene: TRBV2; d_gene: TRBD2; abundance: .; j_gene: TRBJ2-1; CDR3aa: CASRTSGYNEQFF; CDR3nt: TGTGCCAGCAGGACTAGCGGGTACAATGAGCAGTTCTTC
v_gene: TRBV6-6; d_gene: TRBD1; abundance: .; j_gene: TRBJ1-1; CDR3aa: CASSPQGVSPLNTEAFF; CDR3nt: TGTGCCAGCAGTCCCCAGGGGGTGAGCCCCCTGAACACTGAAGCTTTCTTT
v_gene: TRBV27; d_gene: TRBD1; abundance: .; j_gene: TRBJ1-2; CDR3aa: CASSLSRQGPDYGYTF; CDR3nt: TGTGCCAGCAGTTTATCCCGACAGGGACCCGACTATGGCTACACCTTC
v_gene: TRBV11-2; d_gene: .; abundance: .; j_gene: TRBJ2-2; CDR3aa: CASSLARGTGELFF; CDR3nt: TGTGCCAGCAGCTTAGCAAGGGGCACCGGGGAGCTGTTTTTT
v_gene: TRBV30; d_gene: .; abundance: .; j_gene: TRBJ2-3; CDR3aa: CAWSTSKTSTDTQYF; CDR3nt: TGTGCCTGGAGTACCTCCAAGACTTCGACAGATACGCAGTATTTT
v_gene: TRBV30; d_gene: .; abundance: .; j_gene: TRBJ2-7; CDR3aa: CAWSVSNPYEQYF; CDR3nt: TGTGCCTGGAGTGTCTCTAATCCCTACGAGCAGTACTTC
v_gene: TRBV5-1; d_gene: .; abundance: .; j_gene: TRBJ2-1; CDR3aa: CASSFTGYPYNEQFF; CDR3nt: TGCGCCAGCAGCTTTACAGGGTACCCCTACAATGAGCAGTTCTTC
v_gene: TRBV27; d_gene: TRBD1; abundance: once; j_gene: TRBJ1-2; CDR3aa: CASSLGTGVGYTF; CDR3nt: TGTGCCAGCAGTTTAGGGACAGGGGTAGGCTACACCTTC
v_gene: TRBV29-1; d_gene: TRBD1; abundance: once; j_gene: TRBJ1-1; CDR3aa: CSAQGTATTYTEAFF; CDR3nt: TGCAGCGCACAAGGGACAGCAACTACATACACTGAAGCTTTCTTT
v_gene: TRBV7-6; d_gene: TRBD1; abundance: .; j_gene: TRBJ1-2; CDR3aa: CASSLLWTGVDYGYTF; CDR3nt: TGTGCCAGCAGCTTATTATGGACAGGGGTTGACTATGGCTACACCTTC
v_gene: TRBV6-4; d_gene: .; abundance: .; j_gene: TRBJ2-2; CDR3aa: CASSEGDTNTGELFF; CDR3nt: TGTGCCAGCAGTGAGGGGGACACGAACACCGGGGAGCTGTTTTTT
v_gene: TRBV27; d_gene: .; abundance: .; j_gene: TRBJ2-5; CDR3aa: CASSLSIQETQYF; CDR3nt: TGTGCCAGCAGTTTATCCATCCAAGAGACCCAGTACTTC
v_gene: TRBV6-5; d_gene: .; abundance: .; j_gene: TRBJ2-1; CDR3aa: CASSYSGGRNEQFF; CDR3nt: TGTGCCAGCAGTTACTCTGGGGGGAGGAATGAGCAGTTCTTC
v_gene: TRBV24-1; d_gene: .; abundance: .; j_gene: TRBJ2-6; CDR3aa: CATSDPGIQGGPGANVLTF; CDR3nt: TGTGCCACCAGTGACCCCGGGATACAGGGCGGACCTGGGGCCAACGTCCTGACTTTC
v_gene: TRBV19; d_gene: .; abundance: .; j_gene: TRBJ1-5; CDR3aa: CASSLGRQPQHF; CDR3nt: TGTGCCAGTAGTTTAGGTCGGCAGCCCCAGCATTTT
v_gene: TRBV5-1; d_gene: .; abundance: .; j_gene: TRBJ1-4; CDR3aa: CASSLVALNEKLFF; CDR3nt: TGCGCCAGCAGCTTGGTTGCCCTCAATGAAAAACTGTTTTTT
v_gene: TRBV6-5; d_gene: .; abundance: .; j_gene: TRBJ1-6; CDR3aa: CASSSALAPGRLHLHF; CDR3nt: TGTGCCAGCAGTTCCGCTTTGGCCCCAGGCCGCCTCCACCTCCACTTT
v_gene: TRBV7-6; d_gene: .; abundance: .; j_gene: TRBJ1-1; CDR3aa: CASSLSGTPNTEAFF; CDR3nt: TGTGCCAGCAGCTTATCCGGGACACCGAACACTGAAGCTTTCTTT
v_gene: TRBV19; d_gene: .; abundance: .; j_gene: TRBJ1-6; CDR3aa: CASSPTAGSSSYNSPLHF; CDR3nt: TGTGCCAGTAGTCCGACTGCAGGGAGCAGCTCCTATAATTCACCCCTCCACTTT
v_gene: TRBV24-1; d_gene: .; abundance: few; j_gene: TRBJ2-3; CDR3aa: CATSAREDTQYF; CDR3nt: TGTGCCACCAGTGCCAGGGAAGATACGCAGTATTTT
v_gene: TRBV6-5; d_gene: TRBD1; abundance: .; j_gene: TRBJ1-5; CDR3aa: CASRGQGNQPQHF; CDR3nt: TGTGCCAGCAGAGGACAGGGTAATCAGCCCCAGCATTTT
v_gene: TRBV7-9; d_gene: .; abundance: .; j_gene: TRBJ1-4; CDR3aa: CASSLPRFAGANEKLFF; CDR3nt: TGTGCCAGCAGCTTACCAAGATTTGCGGGAGCTAATGAAAAACTGTTTTTT
v_gene: TRBV7-3; d_gene: .; abundance: once; j_gene: TRBJ1-3; CDR3aa: CASSFGHGNTIYF; CDR3nt: TGTGCCAGCAGCTTTGGCCATGGAAACACCATATATTTT
v_gene: TRBV28; d_gene: TRBD1; abundance: few; j_gene: TRBJ2-2; CDR3aa: CASSLFYPGWSKTGQGIESGELFF; CDR3nt: TGTGCCAGCAGTTTATTTTATCCCGGGTGGTCAAAAACGGGACAGGGTATTGAGTCCGGGGAGCTGTTTTTT
v_gene: TRBV29-1; d_gene: .; abundance: .; j_gene: TRBJ1-2; CDR3aa: CSVVRTGGYTF; CDR3nt: TGCAGCGTTGTGAGGACGGGCGGCTACACCTTC
v_gene: TRBV6-1; d_gene: .; abundance: .; j_gene: TRBJ1-5; CDR3aa: CASSESLLSNQPQHF; CDR3nt: TGTGCCAGCAGTGAATCTTTATTGAGCAATCAGCCCCAGCATTTT
v_gene: TRBV5-4; d_gene: .; abundance: few; j_gene: TRBJ2-6; CDR3aa: CASSLGQGRTGANVLTF; CDR3nt: TGTGCCAGCAGCTTGGGTCAGGGGAGAACTGGGGCCAACGTCCTGACTTTC
v_gene: TRBV27; d_gene: .; abundance: .; j_gene: TRBJ1-3; CDR3aa: CASSLSPWGGGNTIYF; CDR3nt: TGTGCCAGCAGTTTATCGCCCTGGGGTGGAGGAAACACCATATATTTT
v_gene: TRBV27; d_gene: TRBD1; abundance: few; j_gene: TRBJ2-7; CDR3aa: CASSLSKGTVFSYEQYF; CDR3nt: TGTGCCAGCAGTTTATCGAAAGGGACAGTATTCTCCTACGAGCAGTACTTC
v_gene: TRBV27; d_gene: TRBD1; abundance: .; j_gene: TRBJ1-6; CDR3aa: CASSFSGQGNNSPLHF; CDR3nt: TGTGCCAGCAGTTTTTCGGGACAGGGGAATAATTCACCCCTCCACTTT
v_gene: TRBV5-1; d_gene: TRBD2; abundance: .; j_gene: TRBJ2-3; CDR3aa: CASGTSDFSTDTQYF; CDR3nt: TGCGCCAGCGGGACTAGCGACTTTAGCACAGATACGCAGTATTTT
v_gene: TRBV19; d_gene: .; abundance: .; j_gene: TRBJ1-2; CDR3aa: CASSISPAVYGYTF; CDR3nt: TGTGCCAGTAGTATTTCCCCGGCAGTCTATGGCTACACCTTC
v_gene: TRBV6-5; d_gene: .; abundance: .; j_gene: TRBJ1-3; CDR3aa: CASSSRGLRGNTIYF; CDR3nt: TGTGCCAGCAGTTCGCGGGGCCTGAGGGGAAACACCATATATTTT
v_gene: TRBV6-1; d_gene: .; abundance: .; j_gene: TRBJ1-1; CDR3aa: CASSEGGSNTEAFF; CDR3nt: TGTGCCAGCAGTGAGGGGGGGTCGAACACTGAAGCTTTCTTT
v_gene: TRBV7-2; d_gene: .; abundance: .; j_gene: TRBJ1-1; CDR3aa: CASSLRVARGGGAFF; CDR3nt: TGTGCCAGCAGCTTAAGGGTTGCCAGGGGTGGTGGAGCTTTCTTT
v_gene: TRBV28; d_gene: .; abundance: .; j_gene: TRBJ2-7; CDR3aa: CASSLPNPSLEQYF; CDR3nt: TGTGCCAGCAGTTTGCCCAACCCGTCCCTCGAGCAGTACTTC
v_gene: TRBV28; d_gene: TRBD1; abundance: .; j_gene: TRBJ1-2; CDR3aa: CASSTQGEGPYGYTF; CDR3nt: TGTGCCAGCAGTACTCAGGGGGAGGGTCCCTATGGCTACACCTTC
v_gene: TRBV18; d_gene: .; abundance: .; j_gene: TRBJ1-4; CDR3aa: CASSPPGARNEKLFF; CDR3nt: TGTGCCAGCTCACCCCCAGGGGCTAGGAATGAAAAACTGTTTTTT
v_gene: TRBV4-2; d_gene: TRBD2; abundance: .; j_gene: TRBJ2-2; CDR3aa: CASSQDGPAGLFTGELFF; CDR3nt: TGTGCCAGCAGCCAAGATGGTCCAGCGGGACTTTTTACAGGGGAGCTGTTTTTT
v_gene: TRBV6-5; d_gene: TRBD1; abundance: .; j_gene: TRBJ1-6; CDR3aa: CASRGTGTGVIPLHF; CDR3nt: TGTGCCAGCAGGGGAACCGGGACAGGGGTGATCCCCCTCCACTTT